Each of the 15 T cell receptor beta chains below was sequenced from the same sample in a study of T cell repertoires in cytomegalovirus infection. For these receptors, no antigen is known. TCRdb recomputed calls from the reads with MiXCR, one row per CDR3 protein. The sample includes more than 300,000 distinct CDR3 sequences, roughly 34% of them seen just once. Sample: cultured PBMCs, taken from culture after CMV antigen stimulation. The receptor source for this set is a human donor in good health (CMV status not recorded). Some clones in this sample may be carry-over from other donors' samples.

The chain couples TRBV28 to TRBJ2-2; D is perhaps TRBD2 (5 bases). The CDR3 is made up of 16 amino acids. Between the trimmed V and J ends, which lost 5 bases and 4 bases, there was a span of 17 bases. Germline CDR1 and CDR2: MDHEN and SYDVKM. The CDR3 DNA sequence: TGTGCCAGCAGTGCGACTAACACCTTTTCCACCGGGGAGCTGTTTTTT. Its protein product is CASSATNTFSTGELFF.

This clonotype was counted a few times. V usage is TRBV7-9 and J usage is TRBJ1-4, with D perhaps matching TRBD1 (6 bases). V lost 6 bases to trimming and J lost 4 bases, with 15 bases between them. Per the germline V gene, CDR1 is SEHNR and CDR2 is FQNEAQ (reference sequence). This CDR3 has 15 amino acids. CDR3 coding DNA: TGTGCCAGCAGTTTTAACAGGGAGTTTAATGAAAAACTGTTTTTT. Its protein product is CASSFNREFNEKLFF.

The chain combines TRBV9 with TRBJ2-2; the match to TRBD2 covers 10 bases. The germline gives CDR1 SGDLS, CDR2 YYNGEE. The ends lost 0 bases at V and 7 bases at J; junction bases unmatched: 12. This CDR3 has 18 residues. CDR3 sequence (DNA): TGTGCCAGCAGCGTAGCTGGAATGACTAGCGGGTCCAACGGGGAGCTGTTTTTT. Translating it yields CASSVAGMTSGSNGELFF. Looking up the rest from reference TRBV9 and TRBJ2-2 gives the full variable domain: DSGVTQTPKHLITATGQRVTLRCSPRSGDLSVYWYQQSLDQGLQFLIQYYNGEERAKGNILERFSAQQFPDLHSELNLSSLELGDSALYFCASSVAGMTSGSNGELFFGEGSRLTVL.

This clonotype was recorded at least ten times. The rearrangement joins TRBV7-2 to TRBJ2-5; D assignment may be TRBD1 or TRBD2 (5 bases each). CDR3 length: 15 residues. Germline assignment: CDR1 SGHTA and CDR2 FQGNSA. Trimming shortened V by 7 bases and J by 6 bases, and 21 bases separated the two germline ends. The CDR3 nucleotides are TGTGCCAGCATCCCGGGACCCTGGGGAGCGAAGACCCAGTACTTC. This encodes CASIPGPWGAKTQYF.

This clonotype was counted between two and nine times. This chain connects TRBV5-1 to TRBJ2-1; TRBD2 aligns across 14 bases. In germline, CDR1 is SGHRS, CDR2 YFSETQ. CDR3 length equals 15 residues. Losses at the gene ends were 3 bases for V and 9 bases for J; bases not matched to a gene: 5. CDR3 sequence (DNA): TGCGCCAGCAGCTCAGGGACTAGCGGGAGTGGTGAGCAGTTCTTC. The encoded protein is CASSSGTSGSGEQFF.

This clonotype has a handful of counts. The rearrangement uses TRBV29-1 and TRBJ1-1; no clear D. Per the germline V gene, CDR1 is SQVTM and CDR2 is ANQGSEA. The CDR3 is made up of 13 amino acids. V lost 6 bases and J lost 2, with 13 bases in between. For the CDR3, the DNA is TGCAGCGTGATTACAAGTCCCAACACTGAAGCTTTCTTT. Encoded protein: CSVITSPNTEAFF. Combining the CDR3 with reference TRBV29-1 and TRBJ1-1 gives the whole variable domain SAVISQKPSRDICQRGTSLTIQCQVDSQVTMMFWYRQQPGQSLTLIATANQGSEATYESGFVIDKFPISRPNLTFSTLTVSNMSPEDSSIYLCSVITSPNTEAFFGQGTRLTVV.

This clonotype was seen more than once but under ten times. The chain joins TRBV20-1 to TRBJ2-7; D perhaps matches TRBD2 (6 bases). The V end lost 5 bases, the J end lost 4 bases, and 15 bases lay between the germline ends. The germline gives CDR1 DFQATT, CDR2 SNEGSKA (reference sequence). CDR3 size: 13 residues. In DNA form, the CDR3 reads TGCAGTGCTGAGCGGGCCGGGCAGTACGAGCAGTACTTC. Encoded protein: CSAERAGQYEQYF.

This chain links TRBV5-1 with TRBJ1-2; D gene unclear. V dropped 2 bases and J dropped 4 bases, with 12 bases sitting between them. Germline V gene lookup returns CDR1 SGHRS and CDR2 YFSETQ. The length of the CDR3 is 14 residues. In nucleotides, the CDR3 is TGCGCCAGCAGCTTAATCGTGGGGATCTATGGCTACACCTTC. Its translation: CASSLIVGIYGYTF.

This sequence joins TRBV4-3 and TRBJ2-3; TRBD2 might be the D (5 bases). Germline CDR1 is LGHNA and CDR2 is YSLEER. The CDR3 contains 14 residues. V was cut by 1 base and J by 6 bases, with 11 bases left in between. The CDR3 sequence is CASSQGGSWDTQYF. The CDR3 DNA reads TGCGCCAGCAGCCAAGGTGGGAGCTGGGATACGCAGTATTTT.

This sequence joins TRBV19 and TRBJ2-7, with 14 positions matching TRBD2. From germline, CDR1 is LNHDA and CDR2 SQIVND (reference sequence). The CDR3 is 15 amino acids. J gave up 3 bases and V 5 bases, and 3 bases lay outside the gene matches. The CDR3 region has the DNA TGTGCCAGTAGTGCTGGACTAGCGGGAGGCTACGAGCAGTACTTC. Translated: CASSAGLAGGYEQYF.

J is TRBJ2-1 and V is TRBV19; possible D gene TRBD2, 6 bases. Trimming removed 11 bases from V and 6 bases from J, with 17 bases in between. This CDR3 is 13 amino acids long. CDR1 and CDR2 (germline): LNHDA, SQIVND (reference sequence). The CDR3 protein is CASSGRGTNEQFF. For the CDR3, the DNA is TGTGCCTCCAGTGGCCGGGGGACCAATGAGCAGTTCTTC.

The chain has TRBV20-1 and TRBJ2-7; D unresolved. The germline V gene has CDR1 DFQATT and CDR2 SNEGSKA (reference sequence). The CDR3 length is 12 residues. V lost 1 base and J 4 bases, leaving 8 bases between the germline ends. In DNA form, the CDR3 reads TGCAGTGCTAGAGCTCTTCTTTACGAGCAGTACTTC. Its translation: CSARALLYEQYF.

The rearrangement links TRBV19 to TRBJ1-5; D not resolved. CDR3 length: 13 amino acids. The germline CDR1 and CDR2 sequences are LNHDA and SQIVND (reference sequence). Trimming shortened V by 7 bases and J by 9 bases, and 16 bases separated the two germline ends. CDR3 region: CASTSDGVGPQHF. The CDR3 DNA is TGTGCCAGTACCTCGGACGGAGTAGGGCCCCAGCATTTT.

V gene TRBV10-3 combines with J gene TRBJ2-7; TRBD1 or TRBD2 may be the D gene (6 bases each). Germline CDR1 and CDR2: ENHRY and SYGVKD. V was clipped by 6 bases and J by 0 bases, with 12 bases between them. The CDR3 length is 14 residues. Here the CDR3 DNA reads TGTGCCATCAGCCAGGGGAGGTTCTCCTACGAGCAGTACTTC. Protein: CAISQGRFSYEQYF.

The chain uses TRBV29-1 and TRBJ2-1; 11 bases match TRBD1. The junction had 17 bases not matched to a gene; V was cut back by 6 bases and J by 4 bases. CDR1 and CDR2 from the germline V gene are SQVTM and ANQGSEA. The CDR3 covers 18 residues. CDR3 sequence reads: CSVRGQGASQRAYNEQFF. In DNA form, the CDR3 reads TGCAGCGTCCGAGGACAGGGGGCGTCCCAGCGGGCTTACAATGAGCAGTTCTTC.